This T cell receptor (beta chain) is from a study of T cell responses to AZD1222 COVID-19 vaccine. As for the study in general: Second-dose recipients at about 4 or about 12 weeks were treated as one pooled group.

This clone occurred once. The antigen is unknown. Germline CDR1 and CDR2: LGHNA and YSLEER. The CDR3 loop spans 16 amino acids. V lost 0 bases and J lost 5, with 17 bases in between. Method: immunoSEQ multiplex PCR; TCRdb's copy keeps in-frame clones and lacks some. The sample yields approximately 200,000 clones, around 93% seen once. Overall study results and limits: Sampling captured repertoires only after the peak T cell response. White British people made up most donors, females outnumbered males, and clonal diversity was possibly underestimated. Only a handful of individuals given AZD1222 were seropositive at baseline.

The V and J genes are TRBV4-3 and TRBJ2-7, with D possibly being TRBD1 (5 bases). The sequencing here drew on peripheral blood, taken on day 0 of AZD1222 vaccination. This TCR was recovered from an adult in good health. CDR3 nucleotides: TGCGCCAGCAGCCAAGATGTAAGGGGCCTATCCCACGAGCAGTACTTC. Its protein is CASSQDVRGLSHEQYF.